This TCR beta chain was identified during a study of blood T cells in healthy people across ages. Study-wide points: Observed TCR beta diversity per million T cells went down as age went up. This fall followed a roughly linear course with age. The CMV status of each donor remained undetermined, and this could have confounded shifts in expanded clonotypes. Diversity was estimated from one million T cells, and these estimates were considered underestimates.

CDR1 and CDR2 from the germline V gene are SGHRS and YFSETQ. V gave up 1 base and J gave up 1 base, with 15 bases separating them. The CDR3 has 17 residues. Comment on this clonotype: Its antigen is as yet unknown.

Together with a sample-barcoded 5' primer, a J-beta primer mix was included in a second PCR lasting about 7 to 12 cycles. From the 5' RACE reads, TCRdb called clonotypes with MiXCR, one entry per CDR3 protein. Of some 640,000 distinct CDR3 sequences detected, around 49% appear once; the ten largest clones hold about a third. The chain has TRBV5-1 and TRBJ2-1; D gene unclear. The sequence derives from a woman aged 60-75 years in good health. Sequencing was done on a sample of blood. CDR3 sequence (DNA): TGCGCCAGCAGCTTGATCGTCTTGGTGGGATCCTACAATGAGCAGTTCTTC. Its translation is CASSLIVLVGSYNEQFF.